What follows are 27 T cell receptor beta chains derived from one specimen sequenced in a study of beta chain features in type 1 diabetes. TCRB transcripts that were expressed got sequenced, as all of the isolated RNA had been reverse transcribed. Only in-frame clones appear in the TCRdb table, and some are missing; sequencing was by immunoSEQ multiplex PCR. The sample consists of 38,000 or so clones, 64% of them appearing once. The sequencing sample was made of Tregs from blood. The receptors originated from a woman in her twenties or thirties in good health.

V usage is TRBV27 and J usage is TRBJ2-3; 9 bases match TRBD1. The CDR3 is 16 amino acids. The trim removed 9 bases at V and 2 bases at J, leaving 12 bases unmatched. Per the germline V gene, CDR1 is MNHEY and CDR2 is SMNVEV (reference sequence). This CDR3 reads CASGGTGLIITDTQYF. CDR3 in DNA: TGTGCCAGTGGGGGGACAGGGCTCATAATCACAGATACGCAGTATTTT.

V and J are TRBV2 and TRBJ2-2; 14 bases agree with TRBD2. Germline loops: CDR1 SNHLY, CDR2 FYNNEI. The V gene end was trimmed by 8 bases and the J gene end by 8 bases; junction bases not matched to a gene: 10. The CDR3 is 16 residues long. CDR3: CASRRAGLAGVGELFF. The CDR3 DNA is TGTGCCAGCCGTAGGGCGGGACTAGCGGGAGTGGGGGAGCTGTTTTTT.

The chain combines TRBV30 with TRBJ2-3; perhaps TRBD2 as D (6 bases). The CDR3 is 16 amino acids. Germline lookup yields CDR1 GTSNPN and CDR2 SVGIG (reference sequence). V was cut by 4 bases and J by 6 bases, with 23 bases left in between. CDR3 loop: CAWKRGVGGMADTQYF. CDR3 sequence (DNA): TGTGCCTGGAAGAGGGGAGTGGGCGGGATGGCCGATACGCAGTATTTT.

V is TRBV7-2 and J is TRBJ2-7, with a possible D match to TRBD2 (5 bases). V was clipped by 5 bases and J by 0 bases, with 11 bases between them. The CDR3 is 14 amino acids. Looked up from germline, CDR1 is SGHTA and CDR2 is FQGNSA. The CDR3 here is CASSQEALSYEQYF. The DNA for the CDR3 is TGTGCCAGCAGCCAGGAGGCCCTCTCCTACGAGCAGTACTTC.

A few counts support this clone. The V gene is TRBV4-2, the J gene TRBJ2-4, with TRBD1 as a possible D gene (7 bases). The V and J ends lost 1 base and 2 bases respectively, with 12 bases between them. From germline, CDR1 is LGHNA and CDR2 YNFKEQ. There are 16 residues in the CDR3. For the CDR3, the DNA is TGTGCCAGCAGCCAAGGGCAGGGGGGTTCCAAAAACATTCAGTACTTC. This encodes CASSQGQGGSKNIQYF.

V gene TRBV4-1 combines with J gene TRBJ1-2; D ambiguous. Germline V CDR1 and CDR2: MGHRA, YSYEKL. CDR3 size: 15 residues. The V end lost 4 bases, the J end lost 1 base, and 13 bases lay between the germline ends. The CDR3, as DNA: TGCGCCAGCAGCCCGGAGTGGCCCAGTAACTATGGCTACACCTTC. It codes for CASSPEWPSNYGYTF.

The table lists this clone with a few counts. The chain is built from TRBV6-1 and TRBJ2-7; D is perhaps TRBD1 (6 bases). The CDR3 loop spans 15 amino acids. Trimming took off 5 bases at V and 0 bases at J, with 14 bases between the two ends. Per germline, CDR1 MNHNS and CDR2 SASEGT. The CDR3 DNA reads TGTGCCAGCAGTTCACAGGGATACTTCTCCTACGAGCAGTACTTC. Protein product: CASSSQGYFSYEQYF.

CDR3 amino acids: CASSPGSLGYEQYF. CDR3 DNA sequence: TGTGCCAGCAGTCCGGGGAGCCTAGGCTACGAGCAGTACTTC. The chain is built from TRBV27 and TRBJ2-7; D is perhaps TRBD2 (5 bases). This CDR3 has 14 amino acids. Looked up from germline, CDR1 is MNHEY and CDR2 is SMNVEV (reference sequence). Trimming took off 5 bases at V and 3 bases at J, with 14 bases between the two ends.

J is TRBJ1-5 and V is TRBV29-1; TRBD1 matches 7 bases. The CDR3 is 13 residues long. CDR1 and CDR2 from the germline V gene are SQVTM and ANQGSEA. Losses at the gene ends were 5 bases for V and 5 bases for J; bases not matched to a gene: 6. The CDR3 spells CSVLQGWDQPQHF. As DNA, the CDR3 is TGCAGCGTTCTACAGGGGTGGGATCAGCCCCAGCATTTT.

The chain combines TRBV7-2 with TRBJ1-2, with TRBD1 as a possible D gene (5 bases). The CDR3 has 15 residues. The V end lost 5 bases, the J end lost 6 bases, and 19 bases lay between the germline ends. Germline V CDR1 and CDR2: SGHTA, FQGNSA. CDR3 protein: CASSLRRAGGDGYTF. As DNA, the CDR3 is TGTGCCAGCAGCCTGAGACGGGCGGGGGGGGATGGCTACACCTTC.

The V and J genes are TRBV7-3 and TRBJ2-2, with 7 bases fitting TRBD1. CDR3 length: 17 residues. The J segment lost 5 bases and the V segment lost 5 bases, leaving 14 bases of the junction unmatched. In germline, CDR1 is SGHTA, CDR2 FQGTGA. In DNA, the CDR3 is TGTGCCAGCAGCGGGAGACAGGGTCGCAACGTTACCGGGGAGCTGTTTTTT. It codes for CASSGRQGRNVTGELFF. The full variable domain, in which reference TRBV7-3 and TRBJ2-2 provide the parts outside the CDR3, is GAGVSQTPSNKVTEKGKYVELRCDPISGHTALYWYRQSLGQGPEFLIYFQGTGAADDSGLPNDRFFAVRPEGSVSTLKIQRTERGDSAVYLCASSGRQGRNVTGELFFGEGSRLTVL.

This clone was detected only a few times. The rearrangement links TRBV5-1 to TRBJ2-2; 14 nucleotides line up with TRBD2. Germline values: CDR1 SGHRS, CDR2 YFSETQ. The V and J ends lost 4 bases and 4 bases, in that order; junction bases with no gene match: 6. CDR3 length equals 17 residues. In nucleotides, the CDR3 is TGCGCCAGCAGCCCGGGACTAGCGGGAGTAGTCACCGGGGAGCTGTTTTTT. It encodes CASSPGLAGVVTGELFF.

About this clone: The junction departs from the called germline gene at one end, perhaps through a read error. This chain links TRBV28 with TRBJ2-1, with 9 bases lining up with TRBD2. In germline, CDR1 is MDHEN, CDR2 SYDVKM. The CDR3 spans 16 residues. CDR3 sequence (DNA): TGTGCCAGCAGTTCCCTAGCGGGAAGCTCCTACAGTGAGCAGTTCTTC. Its protein is CASSSLAGSSYSEQFF.

The chain carries TRBV6-5 and TRBJ2-7; tentative D call: TRBD2 (6 bases). Per germline, CDR1 MNHEY and CDR2 SVGAGI. With 6 bases removed from V and 3 bases from J, the gap between germline ends came to 12 bases. The CDR3 runs 13 residues. The CDR3, as DNA: TGTGCCAGCAGCCGGGACTTGAACTACGAGCAGTACTTC. Translating gives CASSRDLNYEQYF.

V and J are TRBV4-3 and TRBJ2-3; TRBD2 is a possible D gene (5 bases). Germline V gene data show CDR1 as LGHNA and CDR2 as YSLEER. CDR3 size: 17 residues. V lost 4 bases, J lost 8 bases, and 25 bases lay in between. This CDR3 reads CASSPYSRTALGSTQYF. CDR3 nucleotides: TGCGCCAGCAGCCCTTATTCTCGGACGGCCCTGGGGAGTACGCAGTATTTT.

V and J are TRBV7-9 and TRBJ2-7; weak D call: TRBD2 (7 bases). This CDR3 contains 15 residues. The V end lost 3 bases, the J end lost 5 bases, and 17 bases lay between the germline ends. Per the germline V gene, CDR1 is SEHNR and CDR2 is FQNEAQ (reference sequence). This CDR3 reads CASSFPIGGRHEQYF. The CDR3 nucleotides read TGTGCCAGCAGCTTCCCCATCGGGGGGCGCCACGAGCAGTACTTC.

In this sample, this clone turned up a few times. V gene TRBV28 combines with J gene TRBJ2-7, with TRBD1 as a possible D gene (6 bases). CDR3 size: 15 residues. Trimming shortened V by 3 bases and J by 5 bases, and 17 bases separated the two germline ends. In germline, CDR1 is MDHEN, CDR2 SYDVKM. CDR3 nucleotide sequence: TGTGCCAGCAGTTTCTACGGGACAACCCCTGACGAGCAGTACTTC. Translating it yields CASSFYGTTPDEQYF.

The gene calls are TRBV6-5 and TRBJ2-6; unclear D gene. The V gene's germline CDR1 is MNHEY and CDR2 SVGAGI. This CDR3 spans 15 amino acids. V was cut by 5 bases and J by 2 bases, with 10 bases left in between. As DNA, the CDR3 is TGTGCCAGCAGTCAGCACAGTGCTGGGGCCAACGTCCTGACTTTC. Translation gives CASSQHSAGANVLTF.

This clone is a singleton in its sample. The chain links TRBV6-5 to TRBJ1-5; 9 nucleotides agree with TRBD1. J lost 8 bases, V lost 5 bases, and 7 bases had no gene match. This CDR3 is 14 amino acids long. From germline, CDR1 is MNHEY and CDR2 SVGAGI. The DNA for the CDR3 is TGTGCCAGCAGTGAACAGGGGGCGTTGGAGCCCCAGCATTTT. It codes for CASSEQGALEPQHF.

The chain is built from TRBV29-1 and TRBJ2-5; 7 bases map to TRBD1. The CDR3 is 12 amino acids. V was clipped by 7 bases and J by 2 bases; unmatched bases: 4. Germline lookup yields CDR1 SQVTM and CDR2 ANQGSEA. Here the CDR3 DNA reads TGCAGCGCCCACAGGGGACAAGAGACCCAGTACTTC. This sequence encodes CSAHRGQETQYF. The full variable domain, in which reference TRBV29-1 and TRBJ2-5 provide the parts outside the CDR3, is SAVISQKPSRDICQRGTSLTIQCQVDSQVTMMFWYRQQPGQSLTLIATANQGSEATYESGFVIDKFPISRPNLTFSTLTVSNMSPEDSSIYLCSAHRGQETQYFGPGTRLLVL.

The J gene is TRBJ2-7, the V gene TRBV10-3; 7 nucleotides align to TRBD1. Trimming took 10 bases from V and 6 from J; bases not matched to a gene: 12. Per the germline V gene, CDR1 is ENHRY and CDR2 is SYGVKD. The CDR3 totals 13 residues. The chain's CDR3 is CATQPTGVVEQYF. CDR3 bases: TGTGCCACCCAGCCCACAGGGGTGGTCGAGCAGTACTTC.

The rearrangement joins TRBV5-1 to TRBJ2-3; D call uncertain. The V gene's germline CDR1 is SGHRS and CDR2 YFSETQ. V was clipped by 0 bases and J by 2 bases, with 7 bases between them. There are 14 residues in the CDR3. The CDR3 loop reads CASSLDSFTDTQYF. As DNA, the CDR3 is TGCGCCAGCAGCTTGGACAGTTTCACAGATACGCAGTATTTT. Variable domain in full (rest from reference TRBV5-1 and TRBJ2-3): KAGVTQTPRYLIKTRGQQVTLSCSPISGHRSVSWYQQTPGQGLQFLFEYFSETQRNKGNFPGRFSGRQFSNSRSEMNVSTLELGDSALYLCASSLDSFTDTQYFGPGTRLTVL.

This clone was recorded a few times. The chain couples TRBV30 to TRBJ1-1; D is perhaps TRBD1 (6 bases). This CDR3 is built from 13 residues. Between the trimmed V and J ends, which lost 8 bases and 5 bases, there was a span of 18 bases. CDR1 GTSNPN and CDR2 SVGIG come from the germline V gene (reference sequence). The CDR3 nucleotides are TGTGCCAGAACGAAAACAGGGCTGACTGAAGCTTTCTTT. Translated: CARTKTGLTEAFF.

The chain recombines TRBV30 with TRBJ2-2; 7 nucleotides agree with TRBD2. Germline trimming cut 2 bases from V and 0 bases from J; bases unmatched to any gene: 15. The germline gives CDR1 GTSNPN, CDR2 SVGIG (reference sequence). The CDR3 has 19 residues. Here the CDR3 DNA reads TGTGCCTGGAGTCCAAACGCCCTTTACGGGAGGACGAACACCGGGGAGCTGTTTTTT. This translates into CAWSPNALYGRTNTGELFF.

The chain joins TRBV29-1 to TRBJ2-1, with a possible D match to TRBD1 (6 bases). The CDR3 spans 15 residues. From germline, CDR1 is SQVTM and CDR2 ANQGSEA. V was clipped by 5 bases and J by 3 bases, with 17 bases between them. DNA of the CDR3: TGCAGCGTTCTTTCCTCGGGACACAGCTACAATGAGCAGTTCTTC. Translating it yields CSVLSSGHSYNEQFF.

The V call is TRBV29-1, the J call TRBJ2-1; 8 bases agree with TRBD2. With 6 bases clipped from V and 2 bases from J, the junction kept 6 bases outside the gene matches. This CDR3 is built from 14 residues. The germline gives CDR1 SQVTM, CDR2 ANQGSEA. Here the CDR3 DNA reads TGCAGCGTCCCGCTAGCGGGCACCTACAATGAGCAGTTCTTC. Encoded protein: CSVPLAGTYNEQFF.

The J gene is TRBJ2-7, the V gene TRBV18, with 8 bases lining up with TRBD1. The CDR3 sequence is 14 residues long. The V segment lost 4 bases and the J segment 5 bases; nucleotides outside the gene matches: 7. Germline assignment: CDR1 KGHSH and CDR2 LQKENI. The CDR3 coding sequence is TGTGCCAGCTCACGGATTGCAGGGGGCGACGAGCAGTACTTC. Its protein product is CASSRIAGGDEQYF.